This T cell receptor beta chain originates from a study of regulatory T cells in long-lasting Graves disease. Study outcomes and limitations: Thyroid tissue went unstudied; only peripheral blood was examined.

This clonotype was recorded at least ten times. Its specificity is not known. Time point specified: newly diagnosed GD, antithyroid drugs for less than 3 months. PBMCs provided the RNA from which the TCR library was made. Arm-PCR with iRepertoire HTBI primers amplified the CDR3 regions for these TCR beta libraries. TCRdb redid the calling of the multiplex PCR reads with MiXCR, one entry per CDR3 protein. The table lists approximately 230,000 distinct CDR3 sequences, about a sixth of them singletons. The germline V gene encodes CDR1 MNHNS and CDR2 SASEGT. The CDR3 is 13 residues long. V dropped 6 bases and J dropped 4 bases, with 12 bases sitting between them.

V usage is TRBV6-1 and J usage is TRBJ1-2; possibly TRBD1 for D (5 bases). The sequence came from a female donor with Graves disease. The sequences come from peripheral blood mononuclear cells (PBMCs), collected at new diagnosis, from a patient treated with antithyroid drugs. The CDR3 region has the DNA TGTGCCAGCAGCCCCGACAGTTCCTATGGCTACACCTTC. Protein product: CASSPDSSYGYTF.